The 32 T cell receptor beta chains below were found in one sample sequenced in a study of T cell repertoires in cytomegalovirus infection. These receptors' antigens are unknown. Each CDR3 protein is one row after TCRdb ran MiXCR on the reads. The sample includes under 150,000 distinct CDR3 sequences, 30% of them seen just once. The specimen was CD8+ T cells from cultured PBMCs, collected from culture after CMV antigen stimulation. Receptors were obtained from a human donor in good health (CMV status not recorded). Some clones in this sample may be carry-over from other donors' samples.

The chain couples TRBV4-1 to TRBJ2-1, with a weak D call TRBD2 (6 bases). CDR3 length: 12 amino acids. The germline V gene encodes CDR1 MGHRA and CDR2 YSYEKL. Trimming took 0 bases from V and 16 from J, leaving 13 bases between them. DNA of the CDR3: TGCGCCAGCAGCCAAGATGGGGGGAGCAAATTCTTC. Translating gives CASSQDGGSKFF.

This clonotype has just a few counts. The chain has TRBV7-2 and TRBJ2-2; no clear D. This CDR3 has 16 residues. V shed 7 bases and J shed 1 base, with 16 bases lying between them. Germline-derived CDR1 and CDR2 are SGHTA and FQGNSA. The CDR3 DNA sequence: TGTGCCAGCATCCTATCGGACCGAGTGAACACCGGGGAGCTGTTTTTT. Encoded protein: CASILSDRVNTGELFF.

This clonotype was recorded a few times. The J gene is TRBJ2-1, the V gene TRBV6-5; 9 nucleotides line up with TRBD2. This CDR3 region has 16 residues. After removal of 5 bases from V and 0 bases from J, the junction contained 5 bases not matched to a gene. Germline CDR1 is MNHEY and CDR2 is SVGAGI. The CDR3 reads CASSGGGAGSYNEQFF. Written as DNA, the CDR3 is TGTGCCAGCAGTGGCGGGGGGGCGGGCTCCTACAATGAGCAGTTCTTC.

The genes are TRBV6-2 or TRBV6-3 and TRBJ2-7; no clear D gene. There are 13 residues in the CDR3. Trimming left V 7 bases short and J 3 bases short, with 13 bases between. Germline lookup yields CDR1 MNHEY and CDR2 SVGEGT. CDR3 residues: CASTSALDYEQYF. In DNA form, the CDR3 reads TGTGCCAGCACCTCGGCCCTGGACTACGAGCAGTACTTC.

This chain links TRBV6-2 or TRBV6-3 with TRBJ1-1, with 9 bases that match TRBD1. Germline CDR1 reads MNHEY; CDR2 reads SVGEGT. Trimming took 0 bases from V and 5 from J; bases not matched to a gene: 7. The CDR3 is 16 amino acids. CDR3 sequence: CASSYSRGTGITEAFF. In nucleotides, the CDR3 is TGTGCCAGCAGTTACTCGAGAGGGACAGGGATAACTGAAGCTTTCTTT.

This clonotype has only a few counts. This chain joins TRBV6-6 and TRBJ2-3, with D possibly matching TRBD2 (6 bases). V lost 6 bases and J lost 3, with 13 bases in between. CDR3 length: 14 residues. CDR1 and CDR2 (germline): MNHNY, SVGAGI (reference sequence). The CDR3 spells CASSQGEATDTQYF. DNA of the CDR3: TGTGCCAGCAGCCAAGGGGAGGCGACAGATACGCAGTATTTT.

This clonotype was seen a handful of times. V usage is TRBV2 and J usage is TRBJ2-3; 7 nucleotides align to TRBD1. Germline CDR1 reads SNHLY; CDR2 reads FYNNEI. The CDR3 totals 15 residues. Germline trimming cut 4 bases from V and 6 bases from J; bases unmatched to any gene: 10. In DNA, the CDR3 is TGTGCCAGCAGTGCGCAGACAGGGCTTAGGGATACGCAGTATTTT. Its translation: CASSAQTGLRDTQYF.

This clonotype was seen a few times. The V call is TRBV29-1, the J call TRBJ2-1, with D tentatively TRBD1 (5 bases). The CDR3 extends over 14 amino acids. Germline CDR1 reads SQVTM; CDR2 reads ANQGSEA. The V end was cut by 3 bases, the J end by 8 bases, with 17 bases between. In nucleotides, the CDR3 is TGCAGCGTTGATTCTCAGGGAAATTTATATGAGCAGTTCTTC. It is translated as CSVDSQGNLYEQFF.

V gene TRBV24-1 combines with J gene TRBJ1-5, with 7 bases lining up with TRBD1. J gave up 1 base and V 9 bases, and 14 bases lay outside the gene matches. Germline CDR1 is KGHDR and CDR2 is SFDVKD. The CDR3 extends over 17 amino acids. CDR3 nucleotide sequence: TGTGCCACCCCGGACCCAGGGACAGCGACAAGCAATCAGCCCCAGCATTTT. Translated: CATPDPGTATSNQPQHF.

This clonotype was seen a few times. The chain uses TRBV28 and TRBJ2-5, with D hard to call. V dropped 2 bases and J dropped 2 bases, with 12 bases sitting between them. CDR1 and CDR2 (germline): MDHEN, SYDVKM. The CDR3 is 15 amino acids. CDR3 residues: CASSLPLEEQETQYF. The CDR3 DNA sequence: TGTGCCAGCAGTTTACCGTTAGAAGAGCAAGAGACCCAGTACTTC.

This clonotype was observed a handful of times. The chain couples TRBV6-5 to TRBJ2-2; 9 nucleotides line up with TRBD2. The germline CDR1 and CDR2 sequences are MNHEY and SVGAGI. CDR3 length equals 22 residues. After removal of 2 bases from V and 0 bases from J, the junction contained 19 bases not matched to a gene. The CDR3 region is CASSYDFRPRLAGYPNTGELFF. The CDR3 coding sequence is TGTGCCAGCAGTTACGATTTCCGACCTCGGCTAGCGGGGTACCCGAACACCGGGGAGCTGTTTTTT.

This clonotype was picked up many times. The rearrangement uses TRBV20-1 and TRBJ1-4; D gene unclear. Trimming removed 2 bases at V and 0 bases at J, with 4 bases between. The length of the CDR3 is 13 residues. Germline V gene data show CDR1 as DFQATT and CDR2 as SNEGSKA (reference sequence). This CDR3 is CSARNATNEKLFF. CDR3 nucleotides: TGCAGTGCTAGAAATGCAACTAATGAAAAACTGTTTTTT.

The gene calls are TRBV5-5 and TRBJ2-1; the match to TRBD2 covers 10 bases. The CDR3 runs 13 residues. Per germline, CDR1 SGHKS and CDR2 YYEKEE (reference sequence). This CDR3 reads CATSGANYNEQFF. The CDR3 nucleotides are TGTGCAACTAGCGGGGCAAACTACAATGAGCAGTTCTTC.

J is TRBJ2-7 and V is TRBV6-6; D may be TRBD2 (5 bases). The V end lost 6 bases, the J end lost 0 bases, and 18 bases lay between the germline ends. CDR3 length: 16 amino acids. Germline lookup yields CDR1 MNHNY and CDR2 SVGAGI (reference sequence). For the CDR3, the DNA is TGTGCCAGCAGCGGCACCTACTACGCGGGCTCCTACGAGCAGTACTTC. It is translated as CASSGTYYAGSYEQYF.

This clonotype was counted ten times or more. The V and J genes are TRBV5-6 and TRBJ1-1; 9 bases map to TRBD1. Per germline, CDR1 SGHDT and CDR2 YYEEEE. The CDR3 sequence is 14 residues long. Unmatched junction bases numbered 5, after V lost 2 bases and J lost 6 bases. The CDR3 sequence is CASSFGTGQAEAFF. CDR3 DNA: TGTGCCAGCAGCTTCGGGACAGGGCAGGCTGAAGCTTTCTTT.

This chain connects TRBV5-1 to TRBJ2-7, with a tentative D call TRBD1 (6 bases). Germline V gene lookup returns CDR1 SGHRS and CDR2 YFSETQ. Trimming left V 4 bases short and J 0 bases short, with 20 bases between. The CDR3 covers 17 residues. This CDR3 reads CASSERAGVKNSYEQYF. DNA for the CDR3: TGCGCCAGCAGCGAGAGGGCAGGGGTTAAAAACTCCTACGAGCAGTACTTC.

This chain connects TRBV19 to TRBJ2-3; D remains unclear. V lost 7 bases to trimming and J lost 0 bases, with 11 bases between them. The CDR3 totals 14 residues. Germline V gene sequence: CDR1 LNHDA, CDR2 SQIVND (reference sequence). CDR3 in DNA: TGTGCCAGTAAGGGCCCAGCTAGCACAGATACGCAGTATTTT. The encoded protein is CASKGPASTDTQYF.

This chain links TRBV6-2 or TRBV6-3 with TRBJ2-2, with 7 bases lining up with TRBD1. This CDR3 is 15 amino acids long. CDR1 is MNHEY and CDR2 is SVGEGT in the germline V gene. Trimming removed 4 bases from V and 4 bases from J; junction bases left unmatched: 6. The CDR3 loop is CASSSDRIGTGELFF. The CDR3 bases are TGTGCCAGCAGTTCGGACAGGATCGGCACCGGGGAGCTGTTTTTT.

This clonotype has ten or more counts. The rearrangement joins TRBV24-1 to TRBJ2-3, with D possibly matching TRBD2 (6 bases). CDR1 is KGHDR, CDR2 SFDVKD, per germline. Trimming removed 6 bases at V and 4 bases at J, with 19 bases between. This CDR3 comprises 16 residues. The DNA for the CDR3 is TGTGCCACCAGTAAACCTGGGACTGGTTTTTCAGATACGCAGTATTTT. Translation gives CATSKPGTGFSDTQYF.

The chain is built from TRBV9 and TRBJ2-1; 8 bases match TRBD2. V dropped 3 bases and J dropped 2; count of bases not matched to a gene: 4. Germline-derived CDR1 and CDR2 are SGDLS and YYNGEE. The CDR3 length is 15 residues. The CDR3 loop is CASSDAGGAYNEQFF. The CDR3 region has the DNA TGTGCCAGCAGCGATGCGGGGGGCGCCTACAATGAGCAGTTCTTC. The full variable domain, in which reference TRBV9 and TRBJ2-1 provide the parts outside the CDR3, is DSGVTQTPKHLITATGQRVTLRCSPRSGDLSVYWYQQSLDQGLQFLIQYYNGEERAKGNILERFSAQQFPDLHSELNLSSLELGDSALYFCASSDAGGAYNEQFFGPGTRLTVL.

The table lists this clonotype with a few counts. The V gene is TRBV7-2, the J gene TRBJ2-2, with D hard to call. The CDR3 is 17 amino acids. Trimming took off 5 bases at V and 6 bases at J, with 22 bases between the two ends. The germline V gene has CDR1 SGHTA and CDR2 FQGNSA. This CDR3 reads CASSAEIVTFTSGELFF. In DNA, the CDR3 is TGTGCCAGCAGCGCCGAGATCGTCACCTTTACATCCGGGGAGCTGTTTTTT. The entire variable domain, with the rest obtained from reference TRBV7-2 and TRBJ2-2, is as follows: GAGVSQSPSNKVTEKGKDVELRCDPISGHTALYWYRQSLGQGLEFLIYFQGNSAPDKSGLPSDRFSAERTGGSVSTLTIQRTQQEDSAVYLCASSAEIVTFTSGELFFGEGSRLTVL.

The V gene is TRBV19, the J gene TRBJ2-1; D perhaps matches TRBD2 (5 bases). Germline CDR1 and CDR2: LNHDA and SQIVND (reference sequence). Trimming cost V 6 bases and J 4 bases, with 16 bases left between them. The CDR3 extends over 15 amino acids. DNA of the CDR3: TGTGCCAGTAGCTCCGCGGCAGGCGGGTACAATGAGCAGTTCTTC. Protein sequence: CASSSAAGGYNEQFF.

This clonotype was seen ten or more times. The chain recombines TRBV28 with TRBJ1-2; tentative D call: TRBD1 (5 bases). CDR3 length: 15 amino acids. Germline V gives CDR1 MDHEN, CDR2 SYDVKM. The V end was cut by 2 bases, the J end by 8 bases, with 18 bases between. The CDR3 region is CASSLMGEGTRGYTF. As DNA, the CDR3 is TGTGCCAGCAGTTTAATGGGGGAGGGCACCAGGGGCTACACCTTC.

The CDR3 sequence: CSAIRGGSGNTIYF. The CDR3 DNA follows: TGCAGTGCCATCAGGGGAGGCTCTGGAAACACCATATATTTT. The chain employs TRBV20-1 and TRBJ1-3, with a possible D match to TRBD1 (6 bases). Germline lookup yields CDR1 DFQATT and CDR2 SNEGSKA (reference sequence). The CDR3 spans 14 residues. The V end was cut by 6 bases, the J end by 0 bases, with 12 bases between.

Only a few counts were recorded for this clonotype. The chain carries TRBV12-3 or TRBV12-4 and TRBJ2-5; TRBD2 is a possible D gene (5 bases). The V end was cut by 3 bases, the J end by 1 base, with 15 bases between. The CDR3 runs to 16 residues. Here the CDR3 reads CASSFRLAAGQETQYF. The CDR3 DNA is TGTGCCAGCAGTTTCAGGCTAGCTGCGGGCCAAGAGACCCAGTACTTC.

The rearrangement joins TRBV27 to TRBJ1-2, with D perhaps TRBD1 (6 bases). Between the trimmed V and J ends, which lost 5 bases and 4 bases, there was a span of 14 bases. The CDR3 is 14 residues long. Germline V CDR1 and CDR2: MNHEY, SMNVEV (reference sequence). As DNA, the CDR3 is TGTGCCAGCAGTCGTGCAGGGGACTTCTATGGCTACACCTTC. Translation gives CASSRAGDFYGYTF.

The chain employs TRBV28 and TRBJ2-2, with 9 bases aligning to TRBD1. The CDR3 totals 18 residues. V dropped 6 bases and J dropped 2; count of bases not matched to a gene: 13. From germline, CDR1 is MDHEN and CDR2 SYDVKM. The CDR3 here is CASSLPGQGTGNTGELFF. The CDR3 DNA reads as TGTGCCAGCAGCCTTCCGGGACAGGGAACCGGAAACACCGGGGAGCTGTTTTTT.

This clonotype was seen at least ten times. The V call is TRBV7-9, the J call TRBJ2-1; 11 positions match TRBD2. V was clipped by 3 bases and J by 4 bases; unmatched bases: 5. The CDR3 is 16 amino acids. The V gene's germline CDR1 is SEHNR and CDR2 FQNEAQ (reference sequence). The CDR3 here is CASSLMGLAEYNEQFF. The CDR3 nucleotides read TGTGCCAGCAGCTTGATGGGACTAGCGGAATACAATGAGCAGTTCTTC.

The gene calls are TRBV19 and TRBJ2-7, with 7 bases lining up with TRBD2. The CDR3 extends over 13 amino acids. CDR1 and CDR2 (germline): LNHDA, SQIVND (reference sequence). The V gene end was trimmed by 7 bases and the J gene end by 2 bases; junction bases not matched to a gene: 5. CDR3 bases: TGTGCCAGTACCCCGGGGGGACCCTACGAGCAGTACTTC. It is translated as CASTPGGPYEQYF.

The V and J genes are TRBV7-9 and TRBJ2-5; D might be TRBD1 (5 bases). Trimming shortened V by 5 bases and J by 4 bases, and 14 bases separated the two germline ends. CDR1 and CDR2 (germline): SEHNR, FQNEAQ (reference sequence). There are 14 residues in the CDR3. The DNA of the CDR3 is TGTGCCAGCAGCCCCCAGGGTGGTAGAGAGACCCAGTACTTC. Translated: CASSPQGGRETQYF.

The chain uses TRBV10-3 and TRBJ1-1, with D possibly matching TRBD1 (5 bases). The germline CDR1 and CDR2 sequences are ENHRY and SYGVKD. The CDR3 is 17 residues long. Trimming took 3 bases from V and 0 from J, leaving 17 bases between them. The CDR3 DNA reads as TGTGCCATCAGTGACGCACTCGTGGGGCAGCTGAACACTGAAGCTTTCTTT. Its translation is CAISDALVGQLNTEAFF.

The chain employs TRBV27 and TRBJ2-5; a possible D gene is TRBD2 (5 bases). Germline V gives CDR1 MNHEY, CDR2 SMNVEV (reference sequence). The CDR3 spans 15 residues. V lost 5 bases to trimming and J lost 5 bases, with 18 bases between them. The CDR3 bases are TGTGCCAGCAGTCCCCGAGGGCGGGCTGGCGAGACCCAGTACTTC. Protein product: CASSPRGRAGETQYF.